The 13 T cell receptor beta chains below were found in one sample sequenced in a study of T-cell memory formation after mild COVID-19. TCRdb reprocessed the 5' RACE reads via MiXCR and lists one record per CDR3 protein. The table shows roughly 190,000 distinct CDR3 sequences, with roughly 27% occurring only once. The sample taken for sequencing was PBMCs or a T cell subset sorted from them (not recorded which). The receptor source for this set is an adult woman who had mild COVID-19 (a few samples of this study predate the infection). Cell type and time point are not known.

The rearrangement joins TRBV29-1 to TRBJ2-7, with D perhaps TRBD1 (6 bases). V lost 0 bases and J 1 base, leaving 13 bases between the germline ends. Germline V gives CDR1 SQVTM, CDR2 ANQGSEA. The length of the CDR3 is 15 residues. DNA for the CDR3: TGCAGCGTTGAAGAAGCGACAGGCTTTTCCTACGAGCAGTACTTC. This codes for CSVEEATGFSYEQYF.

V is TRBV6-6 and J is TRBJ1-1; weak D call: TRBD1 (6 bases). V was pared by 6 bases and J by 1 base, with 12 bases between. Germline-derived CDR1 and CDR2 are MNHNY and SVGAGI (reference sequence). This CDR3 region has 14 residues. CDR3 DNA: TGTGCCAGCAGAACAGGGTTTGAGAACACTGAAGCTTTCTTT. Translated, it gives CASRTGFENTEAFF.

The chain is built from TRBV5-6 and TRBJ2-3; D assignment may be TRBD1 or TRBD2 (6 bases each). The CDR3 is made up of 15 amino acids. Between the trimmed V and J ends, which lost 0 bases and 5 bases, there was a span of 13 bases. In germline, CDR1 is SGHDT, CDR2 YYEEEE. For the CDR3, the DNA is TGTGCCAGCAGCTTGGTGCCGGGGGCTGGAGATACGCAGTATTTT. Amino acids: CASSLVPGAGDTQYF. Filled out from reference TRBV5-6 and TRBJ2-3, the complete variable domain reads DAGVTQSPTHLIKTRGQQVTLRCSPKSGHDTVSWYQQALGQGPQFIFQYYEEEERQRGNFPDRFSGHQFPNYSSELNVNALLLGDSALYLCASSLVPGAGDTQYFGPGTRLTVL.

The table lists this clonotype with a few counts. The V and J genes are TRBV5-1 and TRBJ2-7; TRBD2 agrees at 7 bases. The CDR3 is 15 amino acids. Per the germline V gene, CDR1 is SGHRS and CDR2 is YFSETQ. The V and J ends lost 2 bases and 6 bases, in that order; junction bases with no gene match: 11. As DNA, the CDR3 is TGCGCCAGCAGCTTAATGTCACAGGCGGGGGTCGAGCAGTACTTC. The encoded protein is CASSLMSQAGVEQYF.

This clonotype came up a few times. This chain joins TRBV29-1 and TRBJ1-2; 10 bases are a match to TRBD1. This CDR3 contains 13 residues. Germline V gene data show CDR1 as SQVTM and CDR2 as ANQGSEA. V was clipped by 6 bases and J by 7 bases; unmatched bases: 8. For the CDR3, the DNA is TGCAGCGTCGAGGGGACAGGGGTTGGTGGCTACACCTTC. Protein: CSVEGTGVGGYTF. Supplemented by reference TRBV29-1 and TRBJ1-2, the full variable domain reads SAVISQKPSRDICQRGTSLTIQCQVDSQVTMMFWYRQQPGQSLTLIATANQGSEATYESGFVIDKFPISRPNLTFSTLTVSNMSPEDSSIYLCSVEGTGVGGYTFGSGTRLTVV.

This clonotype showed up just a few times. V is TRBV6-1 and J is TRBJ1-2, with 8 bases identical to TRBD1. This CDR3 comprises 12 residues. J was trimmed by 5 bases and V by 5 bases; bases with no gene match: 1. Germline V CDR1 and CDR2: MNHNS, SASEGT. CDR3 residues: CASSRQGYGYTF. For the CDR3, the DNA is TGTGCCAGCAGTAGACAGGGGTATGGCTACACCTTC.

The rearrangement joins TRBV29-1 to TRBJ1-2, with TRBD1 identical over 7 bases. The V and J ends lost 7 bases and 4 bases, in that order; junction bases with no gene match: 6. This CDR3 has 12 amino acids. From germline, CDR1 is SQVTM and CDR2 ANQGSEA. In DNA, the CDR3 is TGCAGCGCCAGACAGGGTGGCTATGGCTACACCTTC. It codes for CSARQGGYGYTF.

The chain has TRBV19 and TRBJ2-2, with D possibly TRBD2 on 5 matching bases. Germline values: CDR1 LNHDA, CDR2 SQIVND (reference sequence). CDR3 size: 13 residues. With 5 bases removed from V and 2 bases from J, the gap between germline ends came to 6 bases. The CDR3 is CASSEGNTGELFF. Written as DNA, the CDR3 is TGTGCCAGTAGTGAGGGAAACACCGGGGAGCTGTTTTTT.

This clonotype was counted only a few times. V usage is TRBV7-9 and J usage is TRBJ2-1, with D perhaps TRBD1 or TRBD2 (5 bases each). Looked up from germline, CDR1 is SEHNR and CDR2 is FQNEAQ (reference sequence). Trimming shortened V by 4 bases and J by 10 bases, and 14 bases separated the two germline ends. CDR3 length equals 13 residues. Here the CDR3 DNA reads TGTGCCAGCAGCTCTGCCCGGGGCTGGGAGCAGTTCTTC. Translated, it gives CASSSARGWEQFF.

This clonotype was seen only a few times. The rearrangement joins TRBV29-1 to TRBJ2-6, with 7 bases identical to TRBD1. J lost 0 bases, V lost 4 bases, and 6 bases had no gene match. CDR1 SQVTM and CDR2 ANQGSEA come from the germline V gene. CDR3 size: 16 residues. The CDR3 loop is CSVVETGPSGANVLTF. The CDR3 DNA follows: TGCAGCGTTGTCGAGACAGGGCCCTCTGGGGCCAACGTCCTGACTTTC.

V is TRBV13 and J is TRBJ2-1, with D perhaps TRBD2 (6 bases). The germline V gene encodes CDR1 PRHDT and CDR2 FYEKMQ (reference sequence). The V gene lost 1 base and the J gene lost 0 bases, with 10 bases spanning the gap. This CDR3 contains 16 residues. Written as DNA, the CDR3 is TGTGCCAGCAGCTTAGACCGGGAGCGCTCCTACAATGAGCAGTTCTTC. It encodes CASSLDRERSYNEQFF. The full variable domain, completed using reference TRBV13 and TRBJ2-1, is AAGVIQSPRHLIKEKRETATLKCYPIPRHDTVYWYQQGPGQDPQFLISFYEKMQSDKGSIPDRFSAQQFSDYHSELNMSSLELGDSALYFCASSLDRERSYNEQFFGPGTRLTVL.

This clonotype was counted a few times. This chain links TRBV7-2 with TRBJ2-1; 10 bases are shared with TRBD2. V lost 5 bases, J lost 14 bases, and 21 bases stayed unmatched. The length of the CDR3 is 17 residues. The germline V gene encodes CDR1 SGHTA and CDR2 FQGNSA. As DNA, the CDR3 is TGTGCCAGCAGCCCTCGCCATAGCGGGGGGCCCACTGGGTTGGAGTTCTTC. It specifies CASSPRHSGGPTGLEFF.

The rearrangement joins TRBV10-3 to TRBJ2-7, with D perhaps TRBD2 (5 bases). Trimming removed 7 bases at V and 0 bases at J, with 13 bases between. Germline CDR1 is ENHRY and CDR2 is SYGVKD. The CDR3 sequence is 14 residues long. CDR3 DNA sequence: TGTGCCATCAAAGCCGCGGGCCTCTCCTACGAGCAGTACTTC. Translated: CAIKAAGLSYEQYF.